Included here is one TCR beta chain sequence, with context. Its antigen is unidentified. Other DNA sequences of this sample code for an identical CDR3. The data were taken from a study of T cells in localized non-small cell lung cancer. Whole-study findings and limits: There was higher T cell clonality in uninvolved adjacent lung than in tumor, and it was highest there.

CDR3 size: 12 residues. Trimming took 6 bases from V and 2 from J, leaving 5 bases between them. CDR1 is MNHNY and CDR2 is SVGAGI in the germline V gene (reference sequence). Some clones are missing from TCRdb's copy, which holds only in-frame ones; the method was immunoSEQ multiplex PCR. The table records around 50,000 clones, approximately 86% of them present only once. This clonotype originated in a female donor with stage II lung adenocarcinoma. The sample consisted of PBMCs, taken before any cancer treatment. V and J are TRBV6-6 and TRBJ2-1; D call uncertain. For the CDR3, the DNA is TGTGCCAGCAGCCGACCCTACAATGAGCAGTTCTTC. It yields the protein CASSRPYNEQFF.